The present T cell receptor (beta chain) was sequenced within a study of T cell changes during pregnancy in multiple sclerosis. Produced via immunoSEQ multiplex PCR; TCRdb's table is partial and in-frame only. Among more than 35,000 clones listed, around nine tenths were seen once. The CDR3 is 14 amino acids. Trimming at V came to 2 bases and at J to 1 base, leaving 2 bases not matched to a gene. Germline CDR1 SGHTA, CDR2 FQGTGA. The receptor was derived from a female donor in good health, enrolled as a control in a pregnancy study. The chain recombines TRBV7-3 with TRBJ2-7, with 7 bases fitting TRBD2. The specimen was CD4+ T cells from peripheral blood mononuclear cells, collected after pregnancy. The CDR3 sequence is CASSLGGVSYEQYF. DNA for the CDR3: TGTGCCAGCAGCTTAGGGGGGGTATCCTACGAGCAGTACTTC.